This T cell receptor (beta chain) came from a study of naive and memory T cell subsets. Findings and caveats of the study: Naive repertoires, especially CD8, held a few larger clonotypes, possibly memory cells re-expressing CD45RA. Over 90% of naive TCR sequences appeared only once, unlike memory subsets. The power law exponent of TCR abundance differed between naive and memory cells.

The beta constant-region primer was an equimolar mix of two oligonucleotides covering TRBC1 and TRBC2. The ligated cDNA underwent four PCR rounds using SP2 and nested alpha and beta constant-region primers. TCRdb processed the UMI-ligation and nested PCR reads anew with MiXCR; each CDR3 protein has one entry. The repertoire has over 80,000 distinct CDR3 sequences, approximately 11% of them found once; the top ten carry 0.13%. This clonotype was seen ten or more times. The antigen is unknown. Trimming removed 7 bases from V and 4 bases from J; junction bases left unmatched: 10. Germline V gene data show CDR1 as SGHTA and CDR2 as FQGNSA. CDR3 length equals 15 residues.

Source material: naive CD4+ T cells from blood. The TCR was taken from a human donor in good health. The rearrangement links TRBV7-2 to TRBJ2-1, with 7 bases fitting TRBD2. CDR3 sequence reads: CASTKGGSSYNEQFF. CDR3 in DNA: TGTGCCAGCACCAAGGGCGGGAGTTCGTACAATGAGCAGTTCTTC.